This TCR beta chain emerged from a study of blood T cell repertoires in COVID-19. This clone was observed a handful of times. This CDR3 is 16 amino acids long. The germline V gene has CDR1 SGHVS and CDR2 FQNEAQ. After removal of 0 bases from V and 1 base from J, the junction contained 2 bases not matched to a gene. Only in-frame clones appear in the TCRdb table, and some are missing; sequencing was by immunoSEQ multiplex PCR. The sample carries some 90,000 clones, 75% to 90% recorded once. The receptor was derived from a woman aged 70 to 79 with acute or convalescent COVID-19. The chain is built from TRBV7-8 and TRBJ2-2, with 7 bases aligning to TRBD2. Sequencing input: peripheral blood. CDR3 DNA: TGTGCCAGCAGCTTAGCGGGGAGGGGGAACACCGGGGAGCTGTTTTTT. It is translated as CASSLAGRGNTGELFF.